This entry features one TCR beta chain sequence. It lacks a known antigen. No much larger clone is present one base from it, and per-base qualities are unavailable. There are 13 amino acids in the CDR3, from cysteine to phenylalanine inclusive. Only the CDR3 DNA stays, 39 bases, in frame from base 1. The germline V gene (reference sequence) gives CDR1 as SGHKS and CDR2 as YYEKEE. The trim is 2 bases for V and 3 bases for J, with a gap of 8 bases between the germline ends. The sample is drawn from a study of PD-1 blockade in classical Hodgkin lymphoma (dated by TCRdb to the early 2020s). Regarding the study in general: Nivolumab dosing was 3 mg/kg intravenously every 2 weeks, continuing until either disease progression or unacceptable toxicity. To define a peripheral blood immune signature of response to PD-1 blockade in classical Hodgkin lymphoma, the study combined TCR beta sequencing with CyTOF. Paper-wide results and their limitations: Baseline TCR diversity was reported as lower in newly diagnosed patients than in healthy donors, and lower still in relapsed/refractory patients. The study was restricted to a single clinical trial cohort, and the causes of repertoire differences, possibly disease activity or prior therapy, were left undefined. By C4D1, a significant rise was seen in CD4+ TCR diversity but not in CD8+ TCR diversity (p=0.0027 vs p=0.16), and the rise was most apparent among complete responders (p=0.02). Trial patients with a complete response had baseline diversity similar to that of newly diagnosed patients, while partial responders and progressors had significantly lower diversity. Diversity was lower in patients who began nivolumab less than 1 year after ASCT, so these patients were left out of later analyses to avoid confounding by immune reconstitution.

Genomic DNA was isolated using the Qiagen DNeasy kit from unsorted PBMCs as well as from negatively selected CD4+ and CD8+ fractions. Amplification of TCR beta CDR3 regions was done by immunoSEQ multiplex PCR with primers that anneal to V and J segments. A synthetic immune receptor repertoire was used to minimize amplification bias, and any remaining bias was removed computationally after sequencing. As for the authors' bioinformatics: Custom Python scripts were used to quantify repertoire diversity as the Shannon entropy index. Unsorted, CD4+ and CD8+ repertoires were analyzed separately, except for combined analyses in which CD4+ and CD8+ sequences were merged in silico. A clone was considered expanded if an increase in frequency of at least 2-fold after treatment relative to C1D1 was found, and a pseudocount of 0.5 was applied to clones undetected at baseline. Clones with 0 or 1 copy at C1D1 were classified as singleton clones, and clones with 2 or more copies were classified as non-singleton clones. Clones expanded in unsorted samples were assigned a CD4+, CD8+ or unknown annotation through matching of protein sequences in sorted samples from the same patient. Diversity changes from C1D1 to C4D1 were tested in paired samples using Wilcoxon tests. Not all clones reach the TCRdb copy of this immuneACCESS table, which keeps in-frame sequences only. Checked studies attribute under half of the gap to unresolved V genes and leave the rest unexplained. V and J calls and clone size are as listed in that table; D and trimming were resolved from the DNA. The sample table records 12,000 to 15,000 clones; 70% to 90% of these occur just once. The ten largest clones represent approximately 4.5% of the sample.

The sample's time point label, decoded: cycle 1 day 1 (C1D1), immediately before nivolumab initiation. Relapse after autologous stem cell transplantation had occurred in all trial patients, and cohorts A, B and C were distinguished by prior brentuximab vedotin exposure. A total of over 55 patients with relapsed/refractory classical Hodgkin lymphoma made up the trial cohort, and each patient's best overall response was complete response, partial response or progressive disease. In the multi-cohort phase II CheckMate 205 trial, trial patients received single-agent nivolumab. An independent review committee assessed best overall response by applying the 2007 International Working Group response criteria. Trial PBMCs were collected immediately before nivolumab initiation (C1D1) and during therapy at cycle 2 day 1 and cycle 4 day 1. After peripheral blood was drawn into 8 mL Vacutainer Cell Preparation Tubes, PBMCs were isolated by centrifugation and then cryopreserved.

Sequenced material: peripheral blood mononuclear cells (PBMCs), taken at baseline. The TCR was taken from a human donor with classical Hodgkin lymphoma. Here the chain combines TRBV5-5 and TRBJ1-1, with the D gene not clear enough to name. CDR3 sequence: CASSFWEDTEAFF. The DNA reads TGTGCCAGCAGCTTTTGGGAGGACACTGAAGCTTTCTTT.